This TCR beta chain originates from a study of blood T cells in healthy people across ages. Study outcomes and limitations: Unsorted PBMCs ruled out conclusive naive versus antigen-experienced comparison.

A second about 7 to 12 cycle PCR used barcoded and J-beta primers. TCRdb reanalysed the 5' RACE reads using MiXCR and keeps one entry per CDR3 protein. This table holds about 1.8 million distinct CDR3 sequences, about 50% found once. Germline values: CDR1 SEHNR, CDR2 FQNEAQ (reference sequence). The V and J ends lost 9 bases and 5 bases respectively, with 14 bases between them. The length of the CDR3 is 13 residues. As for this clonotype: The antigen remains unidentified.

Russia was home to the donors, healthy Caucasian individuals aged roughly 6 to 90. The receptor was isolated from a middle-aged woman in good health. The V gene is TRBV7-9, the J gene TRBJ2-1, with D hard to call. The sequencing sample was made of blood. The CDR3 DNA follows: TGTGCCAGACGGAGTCTCCAGCACAATGAGCAGTTCTTC. It translates to CARRSLQHNEQFF.